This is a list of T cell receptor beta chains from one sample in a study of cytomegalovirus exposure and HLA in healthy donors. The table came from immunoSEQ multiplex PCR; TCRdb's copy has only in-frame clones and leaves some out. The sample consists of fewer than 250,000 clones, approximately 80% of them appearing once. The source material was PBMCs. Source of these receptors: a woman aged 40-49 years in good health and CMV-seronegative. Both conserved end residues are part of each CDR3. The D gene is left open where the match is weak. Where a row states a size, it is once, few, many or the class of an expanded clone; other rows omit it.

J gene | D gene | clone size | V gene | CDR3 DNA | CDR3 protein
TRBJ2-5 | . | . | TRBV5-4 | TGTGCCAGCAGCTTAAGGCAGGGGCAAGAGACCCAGTACTTC | CASSLRQGQETQYF
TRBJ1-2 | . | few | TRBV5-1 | TGCGCCAGCAGCTTGGGTCAGGTGGAAGGCTATGGCTACACCTTC | CASSLGQVEGYGYTF
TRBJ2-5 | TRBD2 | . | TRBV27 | TGTGCCAGCAGTTCGAGGACTAGCGGGCGGTACCAAGAGACCCAGTACTTC | CASSSRTSGRYQETQYF
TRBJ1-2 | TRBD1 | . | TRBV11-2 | TGTGCCAGCAGCTTAGATCCAGGGACAGGGGCGGATGGCTACACCTTC | CASSLDPGTGADGYTF
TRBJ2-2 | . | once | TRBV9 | TGTGCCAGCAGCGTAGGCAGGGGGGTCACCGGGGAGCTGTTTTTT | CASSVGRGVTGELFF
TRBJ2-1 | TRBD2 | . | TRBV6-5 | TGTGCCAGCAGTTACTCGATCCTAGCGGGAGGCAATGAGCAGTTCTTC | CASSYSILAGGNEQFF
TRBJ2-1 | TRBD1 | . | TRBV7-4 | TGTGCCAGCAGCTGTGGACAGGGCCGTTCCTACAATGAGCAGTTCTTC | CASSCGQGRSYNEQFF
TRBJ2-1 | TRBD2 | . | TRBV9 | TGTGCCAGCAGCGTAGCTTTAGCGGGAGGGCCCGGTGAGCAGTTCTTC | CASSVALAGGPGEQFF
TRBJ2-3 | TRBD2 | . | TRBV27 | TGTGCCAGCAGGACGCTACTAGCGAGTTTCACAGATACGCAGTATTTT | CASRTLLASFTDTQYF
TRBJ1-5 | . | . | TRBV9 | TGTGCCAGCAACCTAGGGGGTCTTAGCAATCAGCCCCAGCATTTT | CASNLGGLSNQPQHF
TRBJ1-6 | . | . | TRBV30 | TGTGCCTGGAGTCTGGGGGGGAGATCACCCCTCCACTTT | CAWSLGGRSPLHF
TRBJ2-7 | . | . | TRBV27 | TGTGCCAGCAGTTTATCGAGACAGGTCTCCTACGAGCAGTACTTC | CASSLSRQVSYEQYF
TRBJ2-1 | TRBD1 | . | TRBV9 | TGTGCCAGCAGCCCTCTTAGGACAGGGAACAATGAGCAGTTCTTC | CASSPLRTGNNEQFF
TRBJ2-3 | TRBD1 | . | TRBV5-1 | TGCGCCAGCAGCCCGGGACAGGGAGCAGATACGCAGTATTTT | CASSPGQGADTQYF
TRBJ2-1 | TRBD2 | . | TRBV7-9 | TGTGCCAGCAGCCTCCGGGGCAGCGGGGTCTACAATGAGCAGTTCTTC | CASSLRGSGVYNEQFF
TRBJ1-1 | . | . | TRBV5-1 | TGCGCCAGCAGCTTGGGGGCGGTTGAGCGGACTGAAGCTTTCTTT | CASSLGAVERTEAFF
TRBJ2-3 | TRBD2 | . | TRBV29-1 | TGCAGCGTTGCGAGAGCGGGAGGTGTAGATACGCAGTATTTT | CSVARAGGVDTQYF
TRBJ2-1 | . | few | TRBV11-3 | TGTGCCAGCAGCTTTTCCGGAGGTGAGCAGTTCTTC | CASSFSGGEQFF
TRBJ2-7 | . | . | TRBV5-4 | TGTGCCAGCAGCTATAGCTCCTACGAGCAGTACTTC | CASSYSSYEQYF
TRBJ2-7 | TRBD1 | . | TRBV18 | TGTGCCAGCTCAATCACACAGGGGCAGATCACCTACGAGCAGTACTTC | CASSITQGQITYEQYF
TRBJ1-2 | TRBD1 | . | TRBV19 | TGTGCCAGTAGTAGAACAGGGGATCTTGGCTACACCTTC | CASSRTGDLGYTF
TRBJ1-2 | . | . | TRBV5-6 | TGTGCCAGCAGTCAAACGGAGTATGGCTACACCTTC | CASSQTEYGYTF
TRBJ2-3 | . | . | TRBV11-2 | TGTGCCAGCAGCGTACATAGCACAGATACGCAGTATTTT | CASSVHSTDTQYF
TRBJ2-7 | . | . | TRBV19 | TGTGCCAGTAGTATAGGGGCAGGGAAGGGCGAGCAGTACTTC | CASSIGAGKGEQYF
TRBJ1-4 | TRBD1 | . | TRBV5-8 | TGTGCCAGCAGACGAACAGGGGTGACTAATGAAAAACTGTTTTTT | CASRRTGVTNEKLFF
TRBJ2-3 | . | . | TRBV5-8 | TGTGCCAGCAGCTTGGGTCTGACGCCGGGGATGGGAGATACGCAGTATTTT | CASSLGLTPGMGDTQYF
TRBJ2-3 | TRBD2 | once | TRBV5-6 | TGTGCCAGCAGCTTGCTTCCGGGAGGGTTAGATACGCAGTATTTT | CASSLLPGGLDTQYF
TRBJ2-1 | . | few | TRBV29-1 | TGCAGCGTTGTTGCGCGAGGCACCTACAATGAGCAGTTCTTC | CSVVARGTYNEQFF
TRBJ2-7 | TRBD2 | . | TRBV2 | TGTGCCAGCAGTGAACTAGCGGGATGGAACGAGCAGTACTTC | CASSELAGWNEQYF
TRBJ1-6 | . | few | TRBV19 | TGTGCCAGTAGTCCTCATAATTCACCCCTCCACTTT | CASSPHNSPLHF
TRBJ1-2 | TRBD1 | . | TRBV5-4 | TGTGCCAGCAGCCCTGGACAGGGTAACTATGGCTACACCTTC | CASSPGQGNYGYTF
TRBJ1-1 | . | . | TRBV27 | TGTGCCAGCAGTTTCTCGACGGGGAACACTGAAGCTTTCTTT | CASSFSTGNTEAFF
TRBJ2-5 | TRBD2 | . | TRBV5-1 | TGCGCCAGCAGCTTAGCGGGGGAGTACCAAGAGACCCAGTACTTC | CASSLAGEYQETQYF
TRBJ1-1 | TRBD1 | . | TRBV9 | TGTGCCAGCAGCGAATCCGGGACAGGGACCATTGAAGCTTTCTTT | CASSESGTGTIEAFF
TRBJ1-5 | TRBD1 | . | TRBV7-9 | TGTGCCAGCAGTTACGTAGGTGGGACAGGTAATCAGCCCCAGCATTTT | CASSYVGGTGNQPQHF
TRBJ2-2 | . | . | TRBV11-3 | TGTGCCAGCAGCTTAATGGGACTGAACACCGGGGAGCTGTTTTTT | CASSLMGLNTGELFF
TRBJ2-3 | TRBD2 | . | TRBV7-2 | TGTGCCAGCAGCTTATTAGCGGGAGGGTTAGATACGCAGTATTTT | CASSLLAGGLDTQYF
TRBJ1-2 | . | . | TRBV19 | TGTGCCAGTAGTATATCCGGGGTAAACTATGGCTACACCTTC | CASSISGVNYGYTF
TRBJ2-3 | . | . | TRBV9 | TGTGCCAGCAGCGTGACGGCGGGGAGCTGGACAGATACGCAGTATTTT | CASSVTAGSWTDTQYF
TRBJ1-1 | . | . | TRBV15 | TGTGCCACCAGCAAGCAATCTGAGGTTGAAGCTTTCTTT | CATSKQSEVEAFF
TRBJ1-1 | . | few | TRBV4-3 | TGCGCCAGCAGCCAAGACTCAAGGGAGACTGAAGCTTTCTTT | CASSQDSRETEAFF
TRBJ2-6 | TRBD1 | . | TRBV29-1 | TGCAGCGCCGTGGACAGGGTGAGATCTGGGGCCAACGTCCTGACTTTC | CSAVDRVRSGANVLTF
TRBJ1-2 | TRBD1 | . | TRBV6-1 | TGTGCCAGCCAACCGACAGGGAATGGCTACACCTTC | CASQPTGNGYTF
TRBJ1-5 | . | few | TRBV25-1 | TGTGCCAGCAGTGAGGCAGGGCAAAATCAGCCCCAGCATTTT | CASSEAGQNQPQHF
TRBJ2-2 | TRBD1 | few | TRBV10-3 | TGTGCCATCAAGAAGCCGGGACAGAACATCGACAGCTCTACCGGGGAGCTGTTTTTT | CAIKKPGQNIDSSTGELFF
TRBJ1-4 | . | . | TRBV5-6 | TGTGCCAGCAGCACCTACAGGACAGCGACTAATGAAAAACTGTTTTTT | CASSTYRTATNEKLFF
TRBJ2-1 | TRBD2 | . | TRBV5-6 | TGTGCCAGCAGCTTCCTGACTAGCGGCTACAATGAGCAGTTCTTC | CASSFLTSGYNEQFF
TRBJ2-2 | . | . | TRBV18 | TGTGCCAGCTCACTTCAGGGTTCCGGGGAGCTGTTTTTT | CASSLQGSGELFF
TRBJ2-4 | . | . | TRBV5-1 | TGCGCCAGCAGCTTCCGCGGGGACAAAAACATTCAGTACTTC | CASSFRGDKNIQYF
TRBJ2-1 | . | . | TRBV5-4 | TGTGCCAGCAGCTGGCGAGCGGACTCCCATGAGCAGTTCTTC | CASSWRADSHEQFF
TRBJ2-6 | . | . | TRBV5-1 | TGCGCCAGCAGCTTGGAGAGCTCTGGGGCCAACGTCCTGACTTTC | CASSLESSGANVLTF
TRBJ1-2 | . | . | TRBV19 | TGTGCCAGCTCGGACAGCCGTGGGGTTAGGGGCTACACCTTC | CASSDSRGVRGYTF
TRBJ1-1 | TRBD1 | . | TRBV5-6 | TGTGCCAGCAGCTTAGACAGGGGGCACACTGAAGCTTTCTTT | CASSLDRGHTEAFF
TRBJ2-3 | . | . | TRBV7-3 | TGTGCCAGCAGCTCAGGACAGTTAGCTACAGATACGCAGTATTTT | CASSSGQLATDTQYF
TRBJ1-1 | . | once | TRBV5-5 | TGTGCCAGCAGCCTTGGGTCCGGGATGGCAGGCCTCTTCTCAGAAGCTTTCTTT | CASSLGSGMAGLFSEAFF